The 29 T cell receptor beta chains presented below share a single source sample, sequenced in a study of T-cell reconstitution after alpha-beta-depleted transplantation in children. Using unique molecular identifiers, the investigators prepared the TCRbeta library. Each CDR3 protein gets one entry after TCRdb re-called the PCR reads with MiXCR. Of 600,000 to 700,000 distinct CDR3 sequences in the sample, about 15% are singletons; the top ten hold 0.85% to 1.3%. Sample: PBMCs from the stem cell graft donor, taken from the stem cell graft. The receptors were gathered from a human donor who donated a stem cell graft to a child with acute myeloid leukemia.

The V and J genes are TRBV9 and TRBJ2-3, with 7 positions matching TRBD1. The CDR3 extends over 14 amino acids. V lost 2 bases and J lost 2; bases outside the gene matches: 2. Germline CDR1 reads SGDLS; CDR2 reads YYNGEE. The CDR3 region has the DNA TGTGCCAGCAGCGTCGGGACAGCCACAGATACGCAGTATTTT. Translating it yields CASSVGTATDTQYF.

This clonotype has a count of ten or more. This CDR3 reads CATSDLSGKEQYF. The CDR3 DNA reads as TGTGCCACCAGTGATTTATCGGGTAAGGAGCAGTACTTC. The J gene is TRBJ2-7, the V gene TRBV24-1; unclear D gene. V was trimmed by 1 base and J by 7 bases, leaving 10 bases between them. Germline CDR1 is KGHDR and CDR2 is SFDVKD. The CDR3 sequence is 13 residues long.

The rearrangement links TRBV20-1 to TRBJ2-5, with D possibly TRBD2 on 5 matching bases. CDR1 DFQATT and CDR2 SNEGSKA come from the germline V gene (reference sequence). The V and J ends lost 6 bases and 5 bases respectively, with 13 bases between them. The CDR3 extends over 12 amino acids. The CDR3 DNA reads as TGCAGTGCGAGCGGACCCGCGGAGACCCAGTACTTC. Its protein product is CSASGPAETQYF.

The CDR3 region is CASSSRAAEAFF. The CDR3 DNA is TGTGCCAGCAGTAGCAGGGCCGCAGAAGCTTTCTTT. The genes are TRBV12-3 or TRBV12-4 and TRBJ1-1; D might be TRBD1 (5 bases). Trimming took 5 bases from V and 8 from J, leaving 12 bases between them. The CDR3 length is 12 residues.

In its sample, this clonotype was seen many times. The chain combines TRBV5-1 with TRBJ2-3; D possibly corresponds to TRBD1 (7 bases). In germline, CDR1 is SGHRS, CDR2 YFSETQ. V was trimmed by 3 bases and J by 10 bases, leaving 21 bases between them. The CDR3 loop spans 15 amino acids. CDR3 DNA sequence: TGCGCCAGCAGCTCGGACAGGACTATGCAGGTATCGCAGTATTTT. Translation gives CASSSDRTMQVSQYF.

This clonotype was picked up many times. The rearrangement links TRBV5-5 to TRBJ2-5, with D unresolved. CDR1 and CDR2 from the germline V gene are SGHKS and YYEKEE (reference sequence). Deletions cut 1 base from V and 2 bases from J, with 9 bases between. The CDR3 length is 14 residues. The CDR3 sequence: CASSLILGQETQYF. CDR3 DNA: TGTGCCAGCAGCTTGATATTAGGACAAGAGACCCAGTACTTC.

This clonotype was counted a few times. J is TRBJ2-2 and V is TRBV21-1; TRBD1 is taken as the D call from the table, unchecked against the DNA. TRBV21-1 constitutes a pseudogene. This CDR3 is 16 amino acids long. The CDR3 region is CASSKVNREKAGELFF. The DNA for the CDR3 is TGTGCCAGCAGCAAAGTCAACAGGGAAAAGGCCGGGGAGCTGTTTTTT.

J is TRBJ2-6 and V is TRBV15; 7 bases map to TRBD1. V gave up 3 bases and J gave up 0 bases; unmatched junction bases: 11. This CDR3 has 19 residues. The V gene's germline CDR1 is LNHNV and CDR2 YYDKDF (reference sequence). The CDR3 nucleotides are TGTGCCACCAGCAGGGGGACCGGGACAGACAGCTCTGGGGCCAACGTCCTGACTTTC. Protein sequence: CATSRGTGTDSSGANVLTF.

This clonotype turned up a few times. The rearrangement uses TRBV7-9 and TRBJ2-5; the match to TRBD2 covers 7 bases. V dropped 9 bases and J dropped 2; count of bases not matched to a gene: 6. The CDR3 consists of 13 residues. The germline V gene encodes CDR1 SEHNR and CDR2 FQNEAQ (reference sequence). This chain's CDR3 is CASSSSGQETQYF. CDR3 sequence (DNA): TGTGCCAGTTCATCTAGCGGACAAGAGACCCAGTACTTC. The full variable domain, its missing parts supplied by reference TRBV7-9 and TRBJ2-5, is DTGVSQNPRHKITKRGQNVTFRCDPISEHNRLYWYRQTLGQGPEFLTYFQNEAQLEKSRLLSDRFSAERPKGSFSTLEIQRTEQGDSAMYLCASSSSGQETQYFGPGTRLLVL.

The genes are TRBV11-2 and TRBJ2-2; tentative D call: TRBD1 (6 bases). V shed 4 bases and J shed 6 bases, with 15 bases lying between them. CDR1 SGHAT and CDR2 FQNNGV come from the germline V gene. The CDR3 is 15 residues long. This chain's CDR3 is CASSSHRVGSGELFF. CDR3 nucleotides: TGTGCCAGCAGCTCTCACAGGGTTGGGTCCGGGGAGCTGTTTTTT.

This clonotype was observed many times. This chain joins TRBV20-1 and TRBJ2-4; no reliable D call. The CDR3 contains 15 residues. Trimming removed 5 bases at V and 0 bases at J, with 14 bases between. CDR1 DFQATT and CDR2 SNEGSKA come from the germline V gene (reference sequence). The CDR3 DNA is TGCAGTGCTTGGGGTCCCAAGATAGCCAAAAACATTCAGTACTTC. Its translation: CSAWGPKIAKNIQYF.

In its sample, this clonotype was seen many times. The chain uses TRBV5-1 and TRBJ2-3; TRBD1 aligns across 12 bases. Germline V gene sequence: CDR1 SGHRS, CDR2 YFSETQ. V was pared by 2 bases and J by 10 bases, with 11 bases of the junction left unmatched. CDR3 length equals 16 residues. The CDR3 region has the DNA TGCGCCAGCAGCTTAAATACGGGACAGGGGGCCAAAGCGCAGTATTTT. The encoded protein is CASSLNTGQGAKAQYF.

V and J are TRBV5-1 and TRBJ2-1; 11 bases are shared with TRBD1. Germline V gene data show CDR1 as SGHRS and CDR2 as YFSETQ. The V gene end was trimmed by 3 bases and the J gene end by 2 bases; junction bases not matched to a gene: 4. CDR3 length: 16 residues. The CDR3 DNA reads TGCGCCAGCAGCTCGCGGACAGGGGGCGCCTACAATGAGCAGTTCTTC. Its protein product is CASSSRTGGAYNEQFF.

This clonotype has at least ten counts. The chain couples TRBV20-1 to TRBJ2-5, with D hard to call. Per the germline V gene, CDR1 is DFQATT and CDR2 is SNEGSKA (reference sequence). Trimming cost V 3 bases and J 4 bases, with 9 bases left between them. This CDR3 has 12 residues. CDR3 nucleotide sequence: TGCAGTGCTAGTTACCGCCCAGAGACCCAGTACTTC. The encoded protein is CSASYRPETQYF.

This clonotype has only a few counts. The CDR3 DNA is TGCGCCAGCAGCTTCCGGGACAACGGCTATGGCTACACCTTC. Encoded protein: CASSFRDNGYGYTF. The chain combines TRBV5-1 with TRBJ1-2; a possible D gene is TRBD1 (6 bases). With 2 bases removed from V and 4 bases from J, the gap between germline ends came to 12 bases. This CDR3 spans 14 amino acids. Germline V lookup: CDR1 SGHRS, CDR2 YFSETQ.

This clonotype was recorded a few times. The J gene is TRBJ1-6, the V gene TRBV15, with D tentatively TRBD1 (5 bases). Looked up from germline, CDR1 is LNHNV and CDR2 is YYDKDF (reference sequence). The V and J ends lost 0 bases and 7 bases respectively, with 13 bases between them. The CDR3 covers 16 residues. The CDR3 region has the DNA TGTGCCACCAGCAGAGATCAAACAGGACTAAATTCACCCCTCCACTTT. Amino acids: CATSRDQTGLNSPLHF.

This clonotype was seen a single time. The chain carries TRBV15 and TRBJ1-4, with D hard to call. Between the trimmed V and J ends, which lost 3 bases and 4 bases, there was a span of 12 bases. The V gene's germline CDR1 is LNHNV and CDR2 YYDKDF (reference sequence). CDR3 size: 15 residues. CDR3 region: CATSSRAAVNEKLFF. For the CDR3, the DNA is TGTGCCACCAGCAGTAGGGCAGCGGTTAATGAAAAACTGTTTTTT.

This clonotype has a count of ten or more. The chain employs TRBV20-1 and TRBJ1-1, with 7 bases lining up with TRBD1. The V segment lost 8 bases and the J segment 5 bases; nucleotides outside the gene matches: 11. This CDR3 region has 13 residues. Germline CDR1 reads DFQATT; CDR2 reads SNEGSKA (reference sequence). The CDR3 spells CSTDRAGSTEAFF. The CDR3 DNA is TGCAGTACCGACAGGGCCGGAAGTACTGAAGCTTTCTTT.

This chain's CDR3 is CATSDDQNTEAFF. CDR3 nucleotides: TGTGCCACCTCCGACGACCAGAACACTGAAGCTTTCTTT. The chain links TRBV24-1 to TRBJ1-1; no clear D. The germline V and J ends were trimmed by 9 bases and 1 base, with 11 bases remaining between them. Germline CDR1 is KGHDR and CDR2 is SFDVKD. The CDR3 has 13 amino acids.

This clonotype showed up many times. This chain connects TRBV5-6 to TRBJ2-1, with 11 bases fitting TRBD1. CDR3 length equals 13 residues. V trimming: 0 bases; J trimming: 10 bases; junction bases outside the gene matches: 0. Germline CDR1 and CDR2: SGHDT and YYEEEE. The CDR3 bases are TGTGCCAGCAGCTTGGGGACAGGGGGCGAGCAGTTCTTC. Its protein is CASSLGTGGEQFF. Full variable domain (remainder filled in from reference TRBV5-6 and TRBJ2-1): DAGVTQSPTHLIKTRGQQVTLRCSPKSGHDTVSWYQQALGQGPQFIFQYYEEEERQRGNFPDRFSGHQFPNYSSELNVNALLLGDSALYLCASSLGTGGEQFFGPGTRLTVL.

This clonotype occurred many times. The chain recombines TRBV20-1 with TRBJ2-7; D not resolved. The CDR3 has 13 amino acids. V lost 1 base and J lost 2, with 9 bases in between. Per the germline V gene, CDR1 is DFQATT and CDR2 is SNEGSKA (reference sequence). CDR3 sequence: CSARGSVTYEQYV. The CDR3 DNA follows: TGCAGTGCTAGAGGGTCAGTCACCTACGAGCAGTACGTC.

The J gene is TRBJ2-5, the V gene TRBV7-8; D perhaps matches TRBD2 (5 bases). The germline V gene encodes CDR1 SGHVS and CDR2 FQNEAQ. The germline V and J ends were trimmed by 5 bases and 4 bases, with 8 bases remaining between them. The CDR3 loop spans 12 amino acids. This CDR3 is CASSTRSETQYF. CDR3 in DNA: TGTGCCAGCAGCACTAGGTCAGAGACCCAGTACTTC.

This chain joins TRBV5-6 and TRBJ2-7; D gene uncertain. The CDR3 spans 16 residues. The V end was cut by 4 bases, the J end by 3 bases, with 20 bases between. Per germline, CDR1 SGHDT and CDR2 YYEEEE. For the CDR3, the DNA is TGTGCCAGCAGCAACGCGGCTGGGTTTAGGATCTACGAGCAGTACTTC. Its protein product is CASSNAAGFRIYEQYF.

The chain joins TRBV15 to TRBJ2-1, with a tentative D call TRBD1 (6 bases). Germline V gene sequence: CDR1 LNHNV, CDR2 YYDKDF (reference sequence). The CDR3 is 15 amino acids. V was clipped by 0 bases and J by 3 bases, with 9 bases between them. The CDR3 region has the DNA TGTGCCACCAGCAGAGATGCAGGGGTCTACAATGAGCAGTTCTTC. Translation: CATSRDAGVYNEQFF.

This clonotype has only a few counts. The J gene is TRBJ2-5, the V gene TRBV24-1; TRBD2 matches at 9 bases. Germline V gene data show CDR1 as KGHDR and CDR2 as SFDVKD. This CDR3 spans 16 amino acids. J was trimmed by 2 bases and V by 3 bases; bases with no gene match: 6. CDR3 amino acids: CATSDRAGGPQETQYF. The DNA of the CDR3 is TGTGCCACCAGTGATCGAGCGGGGGGCCCTCAAGAGACCCAGTACTTC.

This clonotype has ten or more counts. The rearrangement links TRBV20-1 to TRBJ1-2; D is undetermined. The germline gives CDR1 DFQATT, CDR2 SNEGSKA (reference sequence). The CDR3 is made up of 14 amino acids. V shed 0 bases and J shed 4 bases, with 12 bases lying between them. In DNA form, the CDR3 reads TGCAGTGCTAGAGATCGCGACAAGATCTATGGCTACACCTTC. Protein sequence: CSARDRDKIYGYTF.

The rearrangement uses TRBV6-1 and TRBJ2-4; the D gene could be TRBD1 or TRBD2 (5 bases each). The V and J ends lost 6 bases and 6 bases respectively, with 15 bases between them. The CDR3 runs to 14 residues. Germline V CDR1 and CDR2: MNHNS, SASEGT. In DNA form, the CDR3 reads TGTGCCAGCAGCCGAACCGAGGGGACAAACATTCAGTACTTC. Its translation is CASSRTEGTNIQYF.

This clonotype was found a few times. The chain has TRBV28 and TRBJ2-2, with 9 bases lining up with TRBD1. This CDR3 contains 18 residues. The V gene end was trimmed by 5 bases and the J gene end by 5 bases; junction bases not matched to a gene: 15. CDR1 is MDHEN and CDR2 is SYDVKM in the germline V gene. CDR3 loop: CASSPAAGQGSITGELFF. The CDR3 region has the DNA TGTGCCAGCAGTCCCGCGGCGGGACAGGGTTCGATTACCGGGGAGCTGTTTTTT.

This clonotype was detected ten times or more. The rearrangement joins TRBV6-1 to TRBJ1-1; D is unresolved. This CDR3 spans 14 amino acids. Germline CDR1 reads MNHNS; CDR2 reads SASEGT. Between the trimmed V and J ends, which lost 6 bases and 0 bases, there was a span of 11 bases. The CDR3 protein is CASRAGYMNTEAFF. DNA for the CDR3: TGTGCCAGCAGAGCAGGATACATGAACACTGAAGCTTTCTTT.